The TCR beta chain described here comes from a study of T cell responses to AZD1222 COVID-19 vaccine. For this clone: As yet, its antigen is unknown.

General observations from the study: Mostly white British, mostly female donors; authors suggested clonal diversity may be underestimated. Repertoires were collected only later (after the peak T cell response had occurred).

V was clipped by 1 base and J by 4 bases; unmatched bases: 3. Germline V gene data show CDR1 as SGHRS and CDR2 as YFSETQ. CDR3 length equals 15 residues. The assay was immunoSEQ multiplex PCR, and TCRdb's table has in-frame clones only and misses some. The table shows fewer than 100,000 clones, with roughly 90% occurring only once. The chain couples TRBV5-1 to TRBJ1-1; 11 bases fit TRBD1. The sample here was peripheral blood, taken 28 days after the second AZD1222 dose. The origin of this receptor is an adult who received the AZD1222 COVID-19 vaccine. The DNA of the CDR3 is TGCGCCAGCAGCTTGTCCGGGACAGGGGGCACTGAAGCTTTCTTT. Translated, it gives CASSLSGTGGTEAFF.